This record looks at one TCR beta chain sequence and its context. No antigen is known for it. Per-base qualities were not stored, and no clone one base away is much larger. Using the deep immunoSEQ assay, multiplex PCR amplified TCR CDR3 regions from genomic DNA. Extracted genomic DNA from each cell subset was spread evenly across all wells of several immunoSEQ 96-well plates, with each plate serving as a replicate. For sorted subsets, 150 to 200 ng genomic DNA, equal to tens of thousands of T cell genomes, was loaded into each replicate PCR. Purified libraries were quantified with a Qubit 3.0 fluorometer, sized on a Bioanalyzer 2100, and re-quantified with the KAPA Library Quantification kit. Every immunoSEQ 96-well plate was sequenced on a separate single-read 150-cycle Illumina NextSeq 550 flow cell. In the source study's methods: The immunoSEQ output contained only junctional sequences without quality scores, so filtering could not match that applied to full-length reads. Sequences were annotated with PyIR, a Python wrapper for IgBLAST v1.9, using IMGT germline references to assign V/J genes and CDR3. Reads were removed for weak V/J assignments (E-value above 1e-6), missing CDR3, stop codons, out-of-frame junctions, or ambiguous translated residues. A V3J clonotype was defined by an identical inferred V gene, J gene, and CDR3 amino acid sequence. Percentage overlap between repertoires was computed as shared unique clonotypes divided by the size of the smaller repertoire. Richness of each repertoire was evaluated using RTK rarefaction, the Chao1 estimator, and Recon v2.1 estimates of unobserved clonotypes. OLGA was used to compute generation probabilities for all TCRbeta clonotypes that the gDNA method yielded from a few donors. This immuneACCESS table, as held by TCRdb, lists in-frame sequences with V and J called but not all clones. Of the missing ones, under half trace to an unresolved V gene in checked studies; the others have no known cause. V, J and clone size are taken as reported in that table, and D and trimming were inferred from the DNA itself. The sample profile shows hundreds of thousands of clones; approximately 79% of them were found once. The biggest ten clones account for around 1.6% of the sample.

These data are taken from a study of shared clonotypes between healthy human individuals (TCRdb year 2020). Turning to the overall study: The cohort included three men and two women between 18 and 49 years of age. For each donor, CD4 naive and CD4 memory were each run on three plates, CD8 naive on two plates, and CD8 memory on one plate. Between about 0.85 and 9.5 billion PBMCs per donor were obtained by leukapheresis. To increase sequencing depth and limit assay-specific biases, TCR repertoire library preparation and sequencing were carried out by different laboratories using diverse techniques. To estimate repertoire size and how much clonotypes are shared between individuals, the study performed deep sequencing of blood TCR repertoires from roughly five healthy adults.

Healthy HIV-negative adults with no recently reported acute infections or vaccinations were included as donors. Only Caucasian adults living in Nashville, Tennessee, USA were represented among the donors. CD4+ T cells were enriched through magnetic negative selection, after which naive cells were positively selected on CD45RA and the remaining negative fraction served as the memory subset. Blood was collected by leukapheresis, and PBMCs were isolated by Ficoll-Histopaque density gradient centrifugation and then cryopreserved in liquid nitrogen vapor phase. Analytical flow cytometry was used to check the purity and quantity of every magnetically sorted T cell population. Genomic DNA was isolated from every sorted fraction and measured by UV absorbance on a Nanodrop 2000c. What the authors observed across the whole study: Naive subsets generally had larger estimated clonotype richness than memory subsets. Sharing across a few donors was observed for around 5% of naive CD4, over 3% of naive CD8, about 2.3% of memory CD4, and around 0.42% of memory CD8 clonotypes. Sampling was restricted to blood, and TCR repertoires in tissues likely differ from the TCR repertoires found in blood. Higher generation probabilities were observed for clonotypes shared by all four sorted-subset donors than for non-shared clonotypes. Pairwise subsampling indicated that sequencing depth was expected to affect the degree of clonotype sharing among donors. The genetic and exposure-history diversity represented was limited by the small number of donors. Incomplete sequencing was indicated by rarefaction of sorted-subset datasets, despite the large sequencing depth.

Based on the germline V gene (reference sequence), the CDR1 and CDR2 sequences are SGHNT and YYREEE. Including the terminal cysteine and phenylalanine, the CDR3 comprises 13 residues. The entry retains the CDR3 DNA only, 39 bases that are in frame from base 1. The junction shows trimming of 0 bases on V and 8 bases on J, plus 9 bases between the germline ends. Sequencing used memory CD4+ T cells sorted from blood. The meaning of the sample's cell subset or site label: CD45RA-negative fraction. The TCR sequence derives from a woman aged 25 to 39 in good health. The chain is made from TRBV5-4 and TRBJ2-1; confidence is insufficient to name the D gene. CDR3 region: CASSLGQFDEQFF. The sequenced DNA: TGTGCCAGCAGCTTGGGGCAGTTCGATGAGCAGTTCTTC.